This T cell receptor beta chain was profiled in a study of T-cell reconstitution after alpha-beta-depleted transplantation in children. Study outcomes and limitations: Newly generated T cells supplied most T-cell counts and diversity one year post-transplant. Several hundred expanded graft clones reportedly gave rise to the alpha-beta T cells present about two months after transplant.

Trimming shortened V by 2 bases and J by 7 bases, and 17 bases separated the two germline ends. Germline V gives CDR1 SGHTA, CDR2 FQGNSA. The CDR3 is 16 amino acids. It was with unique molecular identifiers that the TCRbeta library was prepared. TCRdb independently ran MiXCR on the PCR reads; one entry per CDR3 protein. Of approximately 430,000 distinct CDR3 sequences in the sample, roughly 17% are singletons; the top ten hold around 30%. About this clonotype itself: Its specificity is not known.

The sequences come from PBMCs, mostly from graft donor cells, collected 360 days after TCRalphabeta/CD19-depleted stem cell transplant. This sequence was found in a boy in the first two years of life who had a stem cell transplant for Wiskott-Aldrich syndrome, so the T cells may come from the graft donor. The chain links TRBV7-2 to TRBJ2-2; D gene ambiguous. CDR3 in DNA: TGTGCCAGCAGCTTATCAATTCTGGGATACGGCGGGGAGCTGTTTTTT. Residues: CASSLSILGYGGELFF. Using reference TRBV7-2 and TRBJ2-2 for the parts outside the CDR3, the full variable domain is GAGVSQSPSNKVTEKGKDVELRCDPISGHTALYWYRQSLGQGLEFLIYFQGNSAPDKSGLPSDRFSAERTGGSVSTLTIQRTQQEDSAVYLCASSLSILGYGGELFFGEGSRLTVL.